The T cell receptor (beta chain) described here comes from a study of early T cells in non-severe SARS-CoV-2 infection (dated by TCRdb to about 2021). At the level of the whole study: Because TCR sequencing was done on bulk RNA from unsorted whole blood, the alpha and beta chains could not be paired. Overall study results and their limits: VDJdb matching was skewed toward anti-spike CD8 responses and likely underestimated virus-specific expansions by missing private and CD4 specificities.

Library generation was performed with 5' RACE. This sample was sequenced with a NextSeq 500. Unique molecular identifiers were attached to individual cDNA molecules in the TCR library protocol so that sequencing error and PCR bias could be corrected. TCR alpha and beta chains were both sequenced, and the abundances of alpha and beta sequences in each sample were closely correlated with each other. Processing in the source paper ran as follows. Decombinator V4 was used to perform V gene, J gene and CDR3 annotation of TCR sequences. Expanded TCRs were defined as changing significantly between any two time points under a Poisson model with p below 0.0001. Abundances of TCRs were expressed as counts per million after normalisation to the total number of TCRs sequenced in each sample. A search of VDJdb, accessed on 1 November 2021, was run for TCRs annotated to CMV, EBV and SARS-CoV-2, with TCRs annotated for multiple antigens excluded. Starting from the raw public reads, TCRdb applied fastp trimming at Q25, assembled clones with MiXCR and retained in-frame beta chains. Every CDR3 protein is listed once, alongside the most common genes and DNA of its rows. These V and J calls are TCRdb output, not the study's own analysis. In this sample the table shows tens of thousands of distinct CDR3 sequences, around 9.3% of which occur a single time. The ten largest clones capture about 3.8% of the sample.

This clonotype was counted ten times or more. No antigen is known for it. No clone much larger than this one lies a single base away; base qualities are absent. This was a case-control study nested in a cohort of healthcare workers in London, UK, who had nasopharyngeal swab PCR tests and blood samples taken every week. Healthcare workers were recruited between 23 and 31 March 2020, during the week of the UK lockdown, and were followed weekly for up to about 16 weeks. The source material was whole blood, sampled at baseline. This receptor was taken from an adult who was a healthcare worker with PCR-confirmed SARS-CoV-2 infection or an uninfected control (not recorded which).

The bases read TGTGCCAGCAGCTTATACGGCGGGGGGTTCTACAATGAGCAGTTCTTC. Translated, this gives CASSLYGGGFYNEQFF. The chain joins TRBV7-2 to TRBJ2-1, with 8 bases in between that match TRBD2. Including cysteine and phenylalanine, the CDR3 has 16 amino acids. Only the CDR3 DNA stays, 48 bases, in frame from base 1. V has 2 bases trimmed and J has 3 bases trimmed; junction bases matching no gene number 6. The germline V gene encodes CDR1 SGHTA and CDR2 FQGNSA.